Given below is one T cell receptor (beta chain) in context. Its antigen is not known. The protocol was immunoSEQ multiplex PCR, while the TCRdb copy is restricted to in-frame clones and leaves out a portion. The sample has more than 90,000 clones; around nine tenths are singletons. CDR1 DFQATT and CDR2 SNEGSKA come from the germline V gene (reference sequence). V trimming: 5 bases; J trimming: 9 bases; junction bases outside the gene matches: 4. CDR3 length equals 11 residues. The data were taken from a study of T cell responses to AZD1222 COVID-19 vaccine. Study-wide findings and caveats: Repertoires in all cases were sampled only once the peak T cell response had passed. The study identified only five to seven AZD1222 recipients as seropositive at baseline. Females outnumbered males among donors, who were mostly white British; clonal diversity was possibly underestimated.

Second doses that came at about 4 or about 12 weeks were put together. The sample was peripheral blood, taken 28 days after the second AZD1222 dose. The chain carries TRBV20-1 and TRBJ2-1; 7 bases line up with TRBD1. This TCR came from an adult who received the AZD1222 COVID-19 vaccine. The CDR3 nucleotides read TGCAGTGCTGGCCCAGGGGGTGAGCAGTTCTTC. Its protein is CSAGPGGEQFF.